These T cell receptor beta chains were read from a single sample in a study of T cells in Graves' hyperthyroidism and ophthalmopathy. A single record per CDR3 protein comes from TCRdb applying MiXCR to the multiplex PCR reads. This table has some 650,000 distinct CDR3 sequences, 15% to 20% appearing once. Sequencing was done on a sample of blood. These receptors came from a woman in her forties with Graves' ophthalmopathy. The CDR3 runs from the conserved cysteine through the conserved F or W. The D gene is left open where the match is weak.

v_gene: TRBV19
d_gene: TRBD1
j_gene: TRBJ1-1
CDR3aa: CASTDQGDSAFF

v_gene: TRBV19
d_gene: NA
j_gene: TRBJ2-1
CDR3aa: CASRENGELPPYNEQFF

v_gene: TRBV15
d_gene: TRBD1
j_gene: TRBJ2-3
CDR3aa: CATSKQGGTDTQYF

v_gene: TRBV4-1
d_gene: TRBD1
j_gene: TRBJ2-1
CDR3aa: CASSQPRDSPNNEQFF

v_gene: TRBV5-1
d_gene: TRBD2
j_gene: TRBJ2-1
CDR3aa: CASSLVLAGQVEQFF

v_gene: TRBV3-1
d_gene: NA
j_gene: TRBJ1-2
CDR3aa: CASSQTRGEGYTF

v_gene: TRBV30
d_gene: NA
j_gene: TRBJ2-1
CDR3aa: CAWSVQVDNEQFF

v_gene: TRBV20-1
d_gene: TRBD2
j_gene: TRBJ2-5
CDR3aa: CSAGTSWETQYF

v_gene: TRBV28
d_gene: NA
j_gene: TRBJ2-7
CDR3aa: CASSRGPEQYF

v_gene: TRBV6-1
d_gene: TRBD1
j_gene: TRBJ1-6
CDR3aa: CASSGQGGVLTLHF

v_gene: TRBV29-1
d_gene: NA
j_gene: TRBJ1-4
CDR3aa: CSVAERGNEKLFF

v_gene: TRBV4-1
d_gene: NA
j_gene: TRBJ1-2
CDR3aa: CASRLRGASNYGYTF

v_gene: TRBV7-7
d_gene: TRBD2
j_gene: TRBJ2-1
CDR3aa: CASSLGPAGGYGEQFF

v_gene: TRBV27
d_gene: TRBD1
j_gene: TRBJ1-1
CDR3aa: CASSSSPTGWNTEAFF

v_gene: TRBV6-1
d_gene: TRBD1
j_gene: TRBJ2-5
CDR3aa: CASSRGTGVETQYF

v_gene: TRBV4-1
d_gene: NA
j_gene: TRBJ2-1
CDR3aa: CASSQPAVNNEQFF

v_gene: TRBV18
d_gene: TRBD2
j_gene: TRBJ2-1
CDR3aa: CASSPLRESYNEQFF